One sample yielded the 27 T cell receptor beta chains listed below, sequenced in a study of early T cells in non-severe SARS-CoV-2 infection. One entry per CDR3 protein results from TCRdb running MiXCR on the 5' RACE reads. Here the sample spans tens of thousands of distinct CDR3 sequences, approximately 12% being singletons. Material: whole blood. Receptor source: an adult who was a healthcare worker with PCR-confirmed SARS-CoV-2 infection or an uninfected control (not recorded which).

This clonotype was counted between two and nine times. The chain joins TRBV5-1 to TRBJ2-7, with D maybe TRBD1 (5 bases). V was pared by 4 bases and J by 4 bases, with 15 bases between. The germline CDR1 and CDR2 sequences are SGHRS and YFSETQ. The length of the CDR3 is 14 residues. The CDR3 nucleotides read TGCGCCAGCAGCCACGGTCAGGGTAATTACGAGCAGTACTTC. This encodes CASSHGQGNYEQYF.

This clonotype was seen repeatedly, ten times or more. The chain joins TRBV7-6 to TRBJ1-2; no clear D gene. This CDR3 is built from 13 residues. The germline V and J ends were trimmed by 4 bases and 3 bases, with 9 bases remaining between them. Germline lookup yields CDR1 SGHVS and CDR2 FNYEAQ. The CDR3 sequence: CASSSPSDYGYTF. For the CDR3, the DNA is TGTGCCAGCAGCTCCCCCTCGGACTATGGCTACACCTTC.

This clonotype turned up a few times. The chain recombines TRBV29-1 with TRBJ1-2; maybe TRBD1 (6 bases). Trimming stripped 3 bases from V and 1 base from J, with 6 bases between. This CDR3 is 12 amino acids long. Germline V lookup: CDR1 SQVTM, CDR2 ANQGSEA. CDR3: CSVEDSNYGYTF. The CDR3 nucleotides read TGCAGCGTTGAGGACAGTAACTATGGCTACACCTTC.

This clonotype was seen many times. J is TRBJ1-1 and V is TRBV6-5; D is possibly TRBD1 (5 bases). V shed 8 bases and J shed 7 bases, with 14 bases lying between them. CDR3 length equals 12 residues. Per germline, CDR1 MNHEY and CDR2 SVGAGI. CDR3 sequence (DNA): TGTGCCAGCCTGAGGGGACCAAGTGAAGCTTTCTTT. This translates into CASLRGPSEAFF.

This clonotype was seen ten or more times. The chain carries TRBV20-1 and TRBJ1-2; 8 bases fit TRBD1. The germline CDR1 and CDR2 sequences are DFQATT and SNEGSKA (reference sequence). The CDR3 extends over 14 amino acids. V dropped 3 bases and J dropped 8; count of bases not matched to a gene: 11. CDR3 protein: CSARGASTGVGYTF. The DNA for the CDR3 is TGCAGTGCTAGGGGCGCCTCGACAGGGGTCGGCTACACCTTC.

This clonotype has ten or more counts. This chain joins TRBV19 and TRBJ1-2, with 8 bases matching TRBD1. The CDR3 has 14 residues. Trimming cost V 6 bases and J 6 bases; bases outside gene matches: 9. Germline V lookup: CDR1 LNHDA, CDR2 SQIVND (reference sequence). The CDR3 DNA sequence: TGTGCCAGTAGCCACGGACAGGGAAGAAATGGCTACACCTTC. Amino acid sequence: CASSHGQGRNGYTF.

The V gene is TRBV20-1, the J gene TRBJ2-4, with D unclear. The V end was cut by 5 bases, the J end by 7 bases, with 21 bases between. Germline V gene lookup returns CDR1 DFQATT and CDR2 SNEGSKA (reference sequence). This CDR3 contains 15 residues. In DNA, the CDR3 is TGCAGTGCTCCCCCCCCCGATCCCTGGACGAACATTCAGTACTTC. Encoded protein: CSAPPPDPWTNIQYF.

This clonotype was picked up a small number of times. The chain recombines TRBV10-3 with TRBJ2-7; 9 bases match TRBD2. The trim removed 3 bases at V and 4 bases at J, leaving 7 bases unmatched. The CDR3 has 15 residues. Germline V gives CDR1 ENHRY, CDR2 SYGVKD. The CDR3 DNA is TGTGCCATCAGTGACGCGGGGGGGCTTAAGTACGAGCAGTACTTC. Its protein is CAISDAGGLKYEQYF.

This clonotype showed up many times. The chain uses TRBV7-9 and TRBJ1-2; 7 nucleotides match TRBD1. CDR3 length equals 14 residues. Trimming took 5 bases from V and 4 from J; bases not matched to a gene: 7. In germline, CDR1 is SEHNR, CDR2 FQNEAQ (reference sequence). The CDR3 region has the DNA TGTGCCAGCAGCCCATCCCGGGACAGCTATGGCTACACCTTC. This encodes CASSPSRDSYGYTF.

This clonotype was recorded at least ten times. J is TRBJ2-7 and V is TRBV20-1; TRBD2 is a possible D gene (5 bases). This CDR3 has 12 residues. Trimming removed 4 bases from V and 5 bases from J, with 12 bases in between. Germline lookup yields CDR1 DFQATT and CDR2 SNEGSKA (reference sequence). CDR3 amino acids: CSATAGSHEQYF. DNA of the CDR3: TGCAGTGCTACCGCGGGCAGCCACGAGCAGTACTTC.

This clonotype was recorded many times. The rearrangement uses TRBV7-8 and TRBJ1-1; the match to TRBD1 covers 8 bases. Germline V CDR1 and CDR2: SGHVS, FQNEAQ. The CDR3 totals 15 residues. V trimming: 5 bases; J trimming: 4 bases; junction bases outside the gene matches: 9. The CDR3 sequence: CASSQRTGKTTEAFF. CDR3 DNA sequence: TGTGCCAGCAGCCAAAGGACAGGGAAGACCACTGAAGCTTTCTTT.

This clonotype was detected ten times or more. This rearrangement joins TRBV10-2 to TRBJ2-6; D not certain. Trimming left V 0 bases short and J 2 bases short, with 5 bases between. This CDR3 comprises 15 residues. The germline V gene has CDR1 WSHSY and CDR2 SAAADI. The CDR3 loop is CASSESSAGANVLTF. CDR3 DNA sequence: TGCGCCAGCAGTGAGTCTTCCGCTGGGGCCAACGTCCTGACTTTC.

This rearrangement joins TRBV29-1 to TRBJ2-3; no definite D call. This CDR3 is built from 11 residues. Trimming stripped 1 base from V and 6 bases from J, with 5 bases between. From germline, CDR1 is SQVTM and CDR2 ANQGSEA. CDR3 sequence (DNA): TGCAGCGTTGAAGTTCGGGATACGCAGTATTTT. Its translation is CSVEVRDTQYF.

This clonotype was picked up many times. The V gene is TRBV4-2, the J gene TRBJ2-3, with a possible D match to TRBD1 (6 bases). Trimming took off 2 bases at V and 2 bases at J, with 8 bases between the two ends. CDR3 length: 14 amino acids. Germline loops: CDR1 LGHNA, CDR2 YNFKEQ. CDR3 loop: CASSQTGSTDTQYF. The CDR3 nucleotides read TGTGCCAGCAGCCAAACAGGGTCCACAGATACGCAGTATTTT.

This clonotype occurred many times. This chain uses TRBV7-4 with TRBJ2-5; 11 nucleotides agree with TRBD1. Germline loops: CDR1 SGHVT, CDR2 SQSDAQ. V was pared by 6 bases and J by 4 bases, with 4 bases of the junction left unmatched. This CDR3 region has 14 residues. The CDR3 sequence is CASRGQGVAETQYF. The CDR3 nucleotides are TGTGCCAGCAGGGGACAGGGGGTTGCAGAGACCCAGTACTTC.

The chain employs TRBV20-1 and TRBJ2-3; 9 bases are shared with TRBD2. Trimming at V came to 4 bases and at J to 4 bases, leaving 6 bases not matched to a gene. Germline-derived CDR1 and CDR2 are DFQATT and SNEGSKA (reference sequence). This CDR3 region has 14 residues. CDR3 DNA: TGCAGTGCTAAGAGAGCGGGAGGTCCAGATACGCAGTATTTT. This gives the protein CSAKRAGGPDTQYF.

This clonotype was seen ten or more times. J is TRBJ1-1 and V is TRBV7-2; 10 bases agree with TRBD1. The CDR3 consists of 18 residues. J lost 4 bases, V lost 5 bases, and 16 bases had no gene match. CDR1 is SGHTA, CDR2 FQGNSA, per germline. The CDR3 region has the DNA TGTGCCAGCAGCACCCGGACAGGGGGGATTTTCCTCCCCACTGAAGCTTTCTTT. Protein product: CASSTRTGGIFLPTEAFF.

At least ten counts were recorded for this clonotype. This chain's CDR3 is CSAEGQFNTEAFF. In nucleotides, the CDR3 is TGCAGCGCTGAGGGACAGTTTAACACTGAAGCTTTCTTT. V is TRBV29-1 and J is TRBJ1-1, with 7 bases fitting TRBD1. Trimming cost V 7 bases and J 2 bases; bases outside gene matches: 7. In germline, CDR1 is SQVTM, CDR2 ANQGSEA. The CDR3 covers 13 residues.

In its sample, this clonotype was seen many times. This rearrangement joins TRBV5-6 to TRBJ1-2, with 9 positions matching TRBD1. V was pared by 0 bases and J by 6 bases, with 3 bases of the junction left unmatched. This CDR3 is built from 14 residues. CDR1 SGHDT and CDR2 YYEEEE come from the germline V gene. CDR3 DNA sequence: TGTGCCAGCAGCTTGGGGACAGGGGAGGATGGCTACACCTTC. Encoded protein: CASSLGTGEDGYTF.

This clonotype showed up many times. The V and J genes are TRBV9 and TRBJ1-3; D call uncertain. The CDR3 is 14 amino acids. Germline values: CDR1 SGDLS, CDR2 YYNGEE. Trimming removed 0 bases at V and 0 bases at J, with 4 bases between. CDR3 in DNA: TGTGCCAGCAGCGTAGGGATCTCTGGAAACACCATATATTTT. It codes for CASSVGISGNTIYF. Complete variable domain (other parts from reference TRBV9 and TRBJ1-3): DSGVTQTPKHLITATGQRVTLRCSPRSGDLSVYWYQQSLDQGLQFLIQYYNGEERAKGNILERFSAQQFPDLHSELNLSSLELGDSALYFCASSVGISGNTIYFGEGSWLTVV.

This clonotype was seen ten or more times. The CDR3: CASSLASASSYNEQFF. The CDR3 coding sequence is TGTGCCAGCAGCTTAGCTAGCGCCAGCTCCTACAATGAGCAGTTCTTC. The V and J genes are TRBV7-2 and TRBJ2-1; a weak D match, TRBD2 (5 bases). Per germline, CDR1 SGHTA and CDR2 FQGNSA. CDR3 length: 16 amino acids. Trimming removed 0 bases from V and 0 bases from J, with 9 bases in between.

This clonotype came up many times. The rearrangement joins TRBV28 to TRBJ2-7; unclear D gene. The CDR3 sequence is 11 residues long. Deletions cut 7 bases from V and 7 bases from J, with 11 bases between. CDR1 and CDR2 from the germline V gene are MDHEN and SYDVKM. CDR3 loop: CASNIVGEQYF. The CDR3 nucleotides are TGTGCCAGCAATATTGTAGGGGAGCAGTACTTC.

This clonotype was recorded many times. This chain uses TRBV20-1 with TRBJ1-2; TRBD1 might be the D (6 bases). The V gene's germline CDR1 is DFQATT and CDR2 SNEGSKA (reference sequence). V lost 4 bases to trimming and J lost 8 bases, with 20 bases between them. This CDR3 contains 14 residues. Written as DNA, the CDR3 is TGCAGTGCTACGGCCAGGACAGAAGTTCAGGGCTACACCTTC. Encoded protein: CSATARTEVQGYTF.

This clonotype was counted between two and nine times. The chain recombines TRBV6-2 or TRBV6-3 with TRBJ2-5; D is uncertain. The CDR3 loop spans 11 amino acids. Germline-derived CDR1 and CDR2 are MNHEY and SVGEGT. Deletions cut 4 bases from V and 4 bases from J, with 4 bases between. The CDR3 DNA sequence: TGTGCCAGCAGTTCCGGAGAGACCCAGTACTTC. Protein product: CASSSGETQYF.

The genes are TRBV29-1 and TRBJ2-1; D remains unclear. CDR3 size: 12 residues. Germline values: CDR1 SQVTM, CDR2 ANQGSEA. V was shortened by 4 bases and J by 5 bases, with 9 bases between the two germline ends. In DNA form, the CDR3 reads TGCAGCGTTGGGGATCATGACAATGAGCAGTTCTTC. As protein: CSVGDHDNEQFF.

This clonotype has ten or more counts. V is TRBV29-1 and J is TRBJ2-2; D unresolved. Trimming shortened V by 1 base and J by 6 bases, and 6 bases separated the two germline ends. The CDR3 extends over 12 amino acids. Germline loops: CDR1 SQVTM, CDR2 ANQGSEA. The CDR3: CSVEVVSGELFF. DNA of the CDR3: TGCAGCGTTGAAGTGGTATCCGGGGAGCTGTTTTTT.

In this sample, this clonotype turned up many times. The rearrangement joins TRBV11-2 to TRBJ2-2; 8 positions match TRBD1. J gave up 8 bases and V 4 bases, and 15 bases lay outside the gene matches. The germline gives CDR1 SGHAT, CDR2 FQNNGV. This CDR3 is 17 amino acids long. CDR3 coding DNA: TGTGCCAGCAGCTCTCTTCAGGGGGCGATAAAACTTGGGGAGCTGTTTTTT. Its translation: CASSSLQGAIKLGELFF.